This TCR beta chain was obtained from a study of cytomegalovirus exposure and HLA in healthy donors. For this clone: The antigen remains undetermined.

Study findings and constraints: The study flagged about 150 TCR beta chains as cytomegalovirus-associated.

Researchers ran the PCR with 60 Vbeta and 13 Jbeta primers. This table comes from immunoSEQ multiplex PCR, and its TCRdb copy is limited to in-frame clones, with some not included. The data contain roughly 140,000 clones, about four fifths of them singletons. The source of this sequence is a man aged 25-45 years in good health and CMV-seronegative. The sequenced sample was PBMCs.

CDR3 amino acids: CASRPLTGTGLYEQYF. The CDR3 DNA reads as TGTGCCAGCAGGCCCCTAACCGGGACAGGTCTCTACGAGCAGTACTTC. The chain links TRBV27 to TRBJ2-7; 8 bases fit TRBD1. The CDR3 consists of 16 residues. Germline values: CDR1 MNHEY, CDR2 SMNVEV (reference sequence). J lost 3 bases, V lost 6 bases, and 13 bases had no gene match.